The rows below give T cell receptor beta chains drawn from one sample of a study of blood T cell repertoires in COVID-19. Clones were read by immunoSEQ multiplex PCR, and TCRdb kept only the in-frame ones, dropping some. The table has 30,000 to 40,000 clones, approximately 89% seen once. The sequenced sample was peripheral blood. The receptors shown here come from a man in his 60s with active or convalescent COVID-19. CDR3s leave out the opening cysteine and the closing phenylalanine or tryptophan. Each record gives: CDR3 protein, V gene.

CDR3: ASSQGGLAGVRDTQY
V: TRBV4-3

CDR3: ASSQVGGQGPEKLF
V: TRBV3-1/TRBV3-2

CDR3: ASSLGQNRYGYT
V: TRBV5-4

CDR3: ASSHQTGLGSYNSPLH
V: TRBV5-5

CDR3: ASSLAVAVYGYT
V: TRBV5-1

CDR3: ASSSSETQY
V: TRBV6-6

CDR3: ASSLTRDHTGELF
V: TRBV5-4

CDR3: ASSYLRFSRVGELF
V: TRBV6-5

CDR3: ASSSSQGSSGNTIY
V: TRBV28

CDR3: AISEPDRGGNTIY
V: TRBV10-3

CDR3: ASSVETGLHYGYT
V: TRBV7-9

CDR3: ASSFGQKNEKLF
V: TRBV5-5

CDR3: ASSHSGGRGNTGELF
V: TRBV27

CDR3: ASSPRTGRGYGYT
V: TRBV11-3

CDR3: GSHRDTEAF
V: TRBV28

CDR3: ASSSQTGTGGQETQY
V: TRBV11-3

CDR3: ASSTPGVNTEAF
V: TRBV9

CDR3: ATSRDILAGANTGELF
V: TRBV15

CDR3: ASKGGGLPGTQY
V: TRBV2

CDR3: ASRTGQGNEKLF
V: TRBV28

CDR3: ASSLAGVKETQY
V: TRBV5-1

CDR3: ASSFLAGAITGELF
V: TRBV7-2